Each of the 4 T cell receptor beta chains below was sequenced from the same sample in a study of shared clonotypes between healthy human individuals. This table comes from immunoSEQ multiplex PCR, and its TCRdb copy is limited to in-frame clones, with some not included. The table has about 1 million clones, under 80% seen once. Sequenced sample: memory CD4+ T cells sorted from blood. The subset was: CD45RA-negative fraction. These receptors came from a man between 18 and 35 years old in good health.

Only one count was recorded for this clone. V gene TRBV29-1 combines with J gene TRBJ2-5; D uncertain. This CDR3 contains 12 residues. Germline V gene data show CDR1 as SQVTM and CDR2 as ANQGSEA. V lost 3 bases, J lost 5 bases, and 10 bases lay in between. CDR3 protein: CSVDPSRETQYF. The DNA for the CDR3 is TGCAGCGTTGACCCCTCGAGGGAGACCCAGTACTTC.

For this clone: The same CDR3 can be traced to other DNA sequences in this sample. J is TRBJ1-5 and V is TRBV30, with TRBD1 matching over 8 bases. This CDR3 comprises 13 residues. Unmatched junction bases numbered 1, after V lost 1 base and J lost 5 bases. Germline-derived CDR1 and CDR2 are GTSNPN and SVGIG (reference sequence). CDR3 in DNA: TGTGCCTGGAGTGAGACAGGGGATCAGCCCCAGCATTTT. This translates into CAWSETGDQPQHF.

The chain uses TRBV5-1 and TRBJ2-7; TRBD1 might be the D (6 bases). Trimming removed 4 bases at V and 0 bases at J, with 17 bases between. Germline V CDR1 and CDR2: SGHRS, YFSETQ. The length of the CDR3 is 16 residues. CDR3: CASSPGGYGISYEQYF. In nucleotides, the CDR3 is TGCGCCAGCAGCCCTGGGGGCTACGGGATCTCCTACGAGCAGTACTTC.

J is TRBJ2-3 and V is TRBV5-1; tentatively, D is TRBD2 (6 bases). The CDR3 totals 14 residues. V lost 5 bases and J lost 1, with 11 bases in between. The V gene's germline CDR1 is SGHRS and CDR2 YFSETQ. CDR3 amino acids: CASRNSGGTDTQYF. The CDR3 DNA sequence: TGCGCCAGCAGAAATAGCGGTGGCACAGATACGCAGTATTTT.